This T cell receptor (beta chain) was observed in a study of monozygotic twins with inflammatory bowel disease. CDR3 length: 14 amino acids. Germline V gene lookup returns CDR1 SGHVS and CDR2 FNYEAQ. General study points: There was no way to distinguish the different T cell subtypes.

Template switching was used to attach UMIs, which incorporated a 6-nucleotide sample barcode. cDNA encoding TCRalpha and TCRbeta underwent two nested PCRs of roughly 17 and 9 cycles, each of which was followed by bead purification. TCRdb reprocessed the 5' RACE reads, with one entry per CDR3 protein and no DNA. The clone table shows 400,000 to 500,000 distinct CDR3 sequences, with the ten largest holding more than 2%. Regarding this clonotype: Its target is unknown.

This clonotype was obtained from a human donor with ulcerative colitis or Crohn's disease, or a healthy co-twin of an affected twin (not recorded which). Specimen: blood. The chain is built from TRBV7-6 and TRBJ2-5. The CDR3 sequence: CASSLGSSKGTQYF. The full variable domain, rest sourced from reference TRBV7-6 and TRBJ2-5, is GAGVSQSPRYKVTKRGQDVALRCDPISGHVSLYWYRQALGQGPEFLTYFNYEAQQDKSGLPNDRFSAERPEGSISTLTIQRTEQRDSAMYRCASSLGSSKGTQYFGPGTRLLVL.